This entry lists 32 T cell receptor beta chains sequenced from one sample in a study of cytomegalovirus exposure and HLA in healthy donors (dated by TCRdb to about 2017). The library relied on the immunoSEQ multiplex PCR assay. For the multiplex PCR, a mixture combining 60 forward primers for TCR Vbeta segments and 13 reverse primers for TCR Jbeta segments was used. The table comes from immuneACCESS by way of TCRdb, which keeps in-frame sequences with V and J called. Part of the clones is missing from these tables; in studies checked, under half for an unresolved V gene and the rest for unknown reasons. The sample table lists 150,000 to 200,000 clones, over 75% of them with a count of one. The ten largest account for 1.5% to 2% of the sample. The specimen sequenced was PBMCs. The receptor set was obtained from a woman in her 30s in good health and CMV-seronegative.

Only a few counts were recorded for this clone. The chain links TRBV7-2 to TRBJ2-2; 7 positions match TRBD1. This CDR3 region has 15 residues. Trimming cost V 3 bases and J 6 bases; bases outside gene matches: 7. Germline V lookup: CDR1 SGHTA, CDR2 FQGNSA. CDR3 residues: CASSFILQGAGELFF. CDR3 nucleotide sequence: TGTGCCAGCAGCTTCATTCTCCAGGGGGCCGGGGAGCTGTTTTTT.

Only a few counts were recorded for this clone. The sample has other DNA sequences that encode this CDR3 too. The chain carries TRBV2 and TRBJ1-1; no reliable D call. Germline assignment: CDR1 SNHLY and CDR2 FYNNEI. CDR3 length: 11 amino acids. Trimming cost V 9 bases and J 1 base, with 6 bases left between them. The CDR3 here is CASSPNTEAFF. CDR3 bases: TGTGCCAGTTCTCCGAACACTGAAGCTTTCTTT.

This clone appeared a few times. The gene calls are TRBV12-5 and TRBJ2-1; TRBD2 agrees at 7 bases. After removal of 1 base from V and 5 bases from J, the junction contained 2 bases not matched to a gene. This CDR3 comprises 14 residues. The germline gives CDR1 LGHNT, CDR2 FRNRAP. In DNA form, the CDR3 reads TGTGCTAGTGGTTTGGGACTAGCCAACAATGAGCAGTTCTTC. Its protein product is CASGLGLANNEQFF.

This clone has just a few counts. In nucleotides, the CDR3 is TGTGCCAGCAGACCACAGGGACAGGGCCCCTACGAGCAGTACTTC. Encoded protein: CASRPQGQGPYEQYF. This chain connects TRBV6-5 to TRBJ2-7, with 9 bases lining up with TRBD1. CDR1 is MNHEY and CDR2 is SVGAGI in the germline V gene. J lost 2 bases, V lost 6 bases, and 8 bases had no gene match. The CDR3 extends over 15 amino acids.

Only one count was recorded for this clone. This sequence joins TRBV30 and TRBJ1-2, with no clear D. The CDR3 is made up of 13 amino acids. Germline V CDR1 and CDR2: GTSNPN, SVGIG (reference sequence). The V and J ends lost 0 bases and 1 base respectively, with 6 bases between them. CDR3: CAWSVSHNYGYTF. CDR3 sequence (DNA): TGTGCCTGGAGTGTATCCCATAACTATGGCTACACCTTC.

Within the sample, this clone is large. This chain uses TRBV6-1 with TRBJ2-3; 11 positions agree with TRBD2. The germline CDR1 and CDR2 sequences are MNHNS and SASEGT. The CDR3 totals 15 residues. The V gene end was trimmed by 4 bases and the J gene end by 3 bases; junction bases not matched to a gene: 3. CDR3 amino acids: CASSGLAGGTDTQYF. The CDR3 coding sequence is TGTGCCAGCAGTGGATTAGCGGGGGGGACAGATACGCAGTATTTT.

The V and J genes are TRBV18 and TRBJ1-1; tentative D call: TRBD1 (5 bases). Trimming removed 2 bases from V and 2 bases from J, with 9 bases in between. Germline CDR1 and CDR2: KGHSH and LQKENI. The CDR3 length is 14 residues. The CDR3 region is CASSPGGGNTEAFF. CDR3 DNA sequence: TGTGCCAGCTCACCAGGGGGGGGAAACACTGAAGCTTTCTTT.

The chain is built from TRBV2 and TRBJ1-5; D is perhaps TRBD1 (5 bases). Germline CDR1 is SNHLY and CDR2 is FYNNEI. V was cut by 4 bases and J by 0 bases, with 19 bases left in between. There are 18 residues in the CDR3. The DNA of the CDR3 is TGTGCCAGCAGTGGGGGCTTTACATATAAACTTAGCAATCAGCCCCAGCATTTT. Its translation is CASSGGFTYKLSNQPQHF.

On this clone itself: Mismatch with germline at one junction end may stem from a read error. V and J are TRBV7-7 and TRBJ1-1, with 7 bases that match TRBD1. The CDR3 spans 21 residues. Germline CDR1 SSHAT, CDR2 FNYEAQ (reference sequence). CDR3 amino acids: CASSVRQSPRQGTYMNTEAFF. CDR3 nucleotide sequence: TGTGCTAGCAGCGTTAGGCAGTCGCCCCGACAGGGAACCTATATGAACACTGAAGCTTTCTTT.

The chain combines TRBV6-5 with TRBJ1-2; possible D gene TRBD1, 6 bases. Germline CDR1 MNHEY, CDR2 SVGAGI. The CDR3 consists of 13 residues. V lost 5 bases to trimming and J lost 6 bases, with 13 bases between them. CDR3 sequence reads: CASSPPRTDGYTF. DNA for the CDR3: TGTGCCAGCAGTCCACCAAGGACAGATGGCTACACCTTC.

V usage is TRBV10-1 and J usage is TRBJ2-7; tentatively, D is TRBD2 (5 bases). Germline CDR1 reads WNHNN; CDR2 reads SYGVQD (reference sequence). This CDR3 is 14 amino acids long. With 2 bases removed from V and 3 bases from J, the gap between germline ends came to 11 bases. The CDR3 loop reads CASSERGRGYEQYF. The CDR3, as DNA: TGCGCCAGCAGTGAGCGGGGTAGAGGCTACGAGCAGTACTTC.

The chain links TRBV20-1 to TRBJ1-2, with D possibly TRBD1 on 5 matching bases. The V end lost 5 bases, the J end lost 10 bases, and 11 bases lay between the germline ends. The CDR3 contains 10 residues. Germline V gene lookup returns CDR1 DFQATT and CDR2 SNEGSKA (reference sequence). The DNA of the CDR3 is TGCAGTGCTCTCGACAGAATCTACACCTTC. Its protein is CSALDRIYTF.

The chain combines TRBV10-3 with TRBJ1-3; the match to TRBD1 covers 8 bases. V lost 3 bases, J lost 0 bases, and 4 bases stayed unmatched. The CDR3 loop spans 16 amino acids. The V gene's germline CDR1 is ENHRY and CDR2 SYGVKD. CDR3 in amino acids: CAISDPGTGSGNTIYF. The CDR3 DNA follows: TGTGCCATCAGTGACCCCGGGACAGGCTCTGGAAACACCATATATTTT.

The chain combines TRBV6-5 with TRBJ2-4; 7 nucleotides align to TRBD1. This CDR3 has 15 residues. CDR1 is MNHEY and CDR2 is SVGAGI in the germline V gene. With 2 bases clipped from V and 2 bases from J, the junction kept 3 bases outside the gene matches. CDR3 in amino acids: CASSYDRVTKNIQYF. In DNA form, the CDR3 reads TGTGCCAGCAGTTACGACAGGGTCACCAAAAACATTCAGTACTTC.

V usage is TRBV2 and J usage is TRBJ1-4; D is unresolved. V was trimmed by 3 bases and J by 13 bases, leaving 21 bases between them. From germline, CDR1 is SNHLY and CDR2 FYNNEI. The CDR3 sequence is 15 residues long. For the CDR3, the DNA is TGTGCCAGCAGTGACAAACGGTCCATAATGAAAAGACTGTTTTTT. Translating it yields CASSDKRSIMKRLFF.

This clone was counted a single time. The V gene is TRBV4-1, the J gene TRBJ2-2, with no clear D. The germline gives CDR1 MGHRA, CDR2 YSYEKL. This CDR3 is 14 amino acids long. V lost 3 bases to trimming and J lost 3 bases, with 8 bases between them. The CDR3 is CASSHDTYTGELFF. DNA for the CDR3: TGCGCCAGCAGCCATGATACATACACCGGGGAGCTGTTTTTT.

The chain employs TRBV5-1 and TRBJ2-1; 9 bases are a match to TRBD1. Germline V gene data show CDR1 as SGHRS and CDR2 as YFSETQ. CDR3 length: 14 amino acids. With 6 bases clipped from V and 6 bases from J, the junction kept 7 bases outside the gene matches. CDR3: CASTTRTGVNEQFF. The CDR3 nucleotides are TGCGCCAGCACAACGCGGACAGGGGTCAATGAGCAGTTCTTC.

The chain is built from TRBV6-6 and TRBJ2-5; D is undetermined. This CDR3 is built from 13 residues. Per germline, CDR1 MNHNY and CDR2 SVGAGI (reference sequence). The V end was cut by 6 bases, the J end by 4 bases, with 12 bases between. The CDR3 DNA reads TGTGCCAGCAGCCGCTTCCGAGGAGAGACCCAGTACTTC. Translated, it gives CASSRFRGETQYF.

This chain uses TRBV5-6 with TRBJ2-3, with 7 bases fitting TRBD2. Trimming took 1 base from V and 0 from J; bases not matched to a gene: 11. CDR3 length: 18 residues. Germline lookup yields CDR1 SGHDT and CDR2 YYEEEE. The CDR3 sequence is CASSLSGWEGASTDTQYF. The CDR3 region has the DNA TGTGCCAGCAGCTTGTCTGGCTGGGAGGGAGCTAGCACAGATACGCAGTATTTT.

Worth noting for this clone: The junction departs from germline at one end; a sequencing error may be responsible. This rearrangement joins TRBV7-9 to TRBJ2-7; 10 nucleotides align to TRBD1. Germline V gene sequence: CDR1 SEHNR, CDR2 FQNEAQ (reference sequence). The CDR3 is 15 residues long. The CDR3 DNA reads TGTTCCAGCAGCCCTGGGACAGGGGTAGGCTACGAGCAGTACTTC. This codes for CSSSPGTGVGYEQYF.

The V gene is TRBV4-3, the J gene TRBJ2-5; TRBD2 aligns across 10 bases. With V trimmed by 2 bases and J by 11 bases, 20 bases remained unmatched. Germline CDR1 LGHNA, CDR2 YSLEER. The CDR3 has 18 amino acids. This CDR3 is CASSQTPLKAGGPREQYF. The CDR3 bases are TGCGCCAGCAGCCAAACCCCCCTCAAAGCGGGAGGGCCGAGGGAGCAGTACTTC.

The rearrangement uses TRBV5-4 and TRBJ1-2; 7 bases agree with TRBD1. This CDR3 comprises 15 residues. Trimming cost V 3 bases and J 5 bases; bases outside gene matches: 10. Germline values: CDR1 SGHNT, CDR2 YYREEE (reference sequence). The CDR3 DNA follows: TGTGCCAGCAGCTCGGAAAGGGGGCGCGAGTATGGCTACACCTTC. This encodes CASSSERGREYGYTF. Looking up the rest from reference TRBV5-4 and TRBJ1-2 gives the full variable domain: ETGVTQSPTHLIKTRGQQVTLRCSSQSGHNTVSWYQQALGQGPQFIFQYYREEENGRGNFPPRFSGLQFPNYSSELNVNALELDDSALYLCASSSERGREYGYTFGSGTRLTVV.

This clone turned up a few times. This sequence joins TRBV30 and TRBJ1-6; D is uncertain. The germline V gene encodes CDR1 GTSNPN and CDR2 SVGIG (reference sequence). CDR3 length: 12 amino acids. Between the trimmed V and J ends, which lost 0 bases and 14 bases, there was a span of 11 bases. The CDR3 nucleotides read TGTGCCTGGAGTGTAGGTCCTAGGACCCTCCACTTT. As protein: CAWSVGPRTLHF.

The V gene is TRBV4-1, the J gene TRBJ1-2; D possibly corresponds to TRBD1 (6 bases). The V end was cut by 2 bases, the J end by 6 bases, with 16 bases between. This CDR3 has 15 amino acids. CDR1 is MGHRA and CDR2 is YSYEKL in the germline V gene. In DNA form, the CDR3 reads TGCGCCAGCAGCCAACGCGGGTGGGCAGGGGATGGCTACACCTTC. Translation: CASSQRGWAGDGYTF.

The chain is built from TRBV15 and TRBJ2-5; TRBD1 aligns across 9 bases. The V gene end was trimmed by 4 bases and the J gene end by 4 bases; junction bases not matched to a gene: 10. Germline V gene sequence: CDR1 LNHNV, CDR2 YYDKDF (reference sequence). The CDR3 runs 16 residues. In DNA, the CDR3 is TGTGCCACCAGCACCCAATTACAGGGGGCGGCAGAGACCCAGTACTTC. The encoded protein is CATSTQLQGAAETQYF.

V usage is TRBV30 and J usage is TRBJ2-5; no clear D. The J call may be mistaken, given a closer DNA end match to TRBJ2-7. The CDR3 sequence is 12 residues long. Per the germline V gene, CDR1 is GTSNPN and CDR2 is SVGIG (reference sequence). CDR3 residues: CASALMQSEQYF. DNA of the CDR3: TGTGCCTCGGCCCTAATGCAGAGCGAGCAGTACTTC.

This clone was counted a single time. The genes are TRBV4-2 and TRBJ2-7; 7 nucleotides match TRBD2. This CDR3 is 17 amino acids long. Germline lookup yields CDR1 LGHNA and CDR2 YNFKEQ. The junction had 17 bases not matched to a gene; V was cut back by 7 bases and J by 2 bases. The CDR3 loop reads CASKLEAFQRGAYEQYF. For the CDR3, the DNA is TGTGCCAGCAAACTGGAGGCTTTCCAGCGGGGTGCCTACGAGCAGTACTTC.

The CDR3 is CASSGTGGYEQYF. The CDR3 coding sequence is TGCGCCAGCAGCGGGACAGGGGGCTACGAGCAGTACTTC. V gene TRBV10-1 combines with J gene TRBJ2-7; TRBD1 matches 11 bases. Germline CDR1 is WNHNN and CDR2 is SYGVQD (reference sequence). The CDR3 has 13 amino acids. With V trimmed by 6 bases and J by 3 bases, 1 base remained unmatched.

This clone has just a few counts. The rearrangement links TRBV30 to TRBJ1-2, with 11 bases that match TRBD1. This CDR3 contains 13 residues. Trimming at V came to 4 bases and at J to 6 bases, leaving 4 bases not matched to a gene. Germline values: CDR1 GTSNPN, CDR2 SVGIG (reference sequence). Here the CDR3 DNA reads TGTGCCTGGAACAGGGGACAGGGGGATGGCTACACCTTC. It specifies CAWNRGQGDGYTF.

The V and J genes are TRBV6-5 and TRBJ2-7, with D perhaps matching TRBD1 (5 bases). The ends were cut back, 6 bases at V and 3 bases at J, with 15 bases in the middle. Germline CDR1 reads MNHEY; CDR2 reads SVGAGI. There are 14 residues in the CDR3. The CDR3 sequence: CASRKSRDSYEQYF. CDR3 nucleotide sequence: TGTGCCAGCAGAAAATCGAGAGACAGCTACGAGCAGTACTTC.

The gene calls are TRBV20-1 and TRBJ2-5; the match to TRBD1 covers 8 bases. V shed 7 bases, J shed 5 bases, and the junction held 3 bases outside the gene matches. CDR3 length: 11 residues. CDR1 DFQATT and CDR2 SNEGSKA come from the germline V gene (reference sequence). The CDR3 DNA reads as TGCAGTGGACAGGGGAGGGAGACCCAGTACTTC. Amino acids: CSGQGRETQYF.

The chain has TRBV10-3 and TRBJ2-3, with 7 bases matching TRBD2. Looked up from germline, CDR1 is ENHRY and CDR2 is SYGVKD. Unmatched junction bases numbered 6, after V lost 2 bases and J lost 1 base. CDR3 length: 16 amino acids. For the CDR3, the DNA is TGTGCCATCAGTGAGGTAGAGCGGGAACGCACAGATACGCAGTATTTT. This translates into CAISEVERERTDTQYF.